Below, 22 T cell receptor beta chains from the same sample are listed, as sequenced in a study of monozygotic twins with inflammatory bowel disease. TCRdb re-analyzed the 5' RACE reads; it lists each CDR3 protein once, without DNA. Listed are 330,000 or so distinct CDR3 sequences; roughly 2% falls within the top ten. What was sequenced was blood. The receptor set was obtained from a human donor with ulcerative colitis or Crohn's disease, or a healthy co-twin of an affected twin (not recorded which).

V and J are TRBV6-6 and TRBJ2-7; TCRdb calls TRBD1, which cannot be checked without DNA. Germline loops: CDR1 MNHNY, CDR2 SVGAGI (reference sequence). This CDR3 has 14 residues. CDR3 amino acids: CASSYEGTGYEQYF.

The chain joins TRBV4-2 to TRBJ1-2. Germline loops: CDR1 LGHNA, CDR2 YNFKEQ. The CDR3 covers 14 residues. CDR3: CASSQDGTSRGYTF.

The chain recombines TRBV7-9 with TRBJ2-3; the D call from TCRdb, TRBD1, cannot be confirmed without DNA. This CDR3 is built from 15 residues. Germline CDR1 is SEHNR and CDR2 is FQNEAQ (reference sequence). CDR3 in amino acids: CASSLRPGSTDTQYF.

V usage is TRBV4-1 and J usage is TRBJ2-1. Per the germline V gene, CDR1 is MGHRA and CDR2 is YSYEKL. The CDR3 spans 17 residues. The CDR3: CASSQISVRGSYNEQFF.

The chain combines TRBV3-1 with TRBJ2-1; the TCRdb D gene call, TRBD1, has no DNA to confirm it. The germline CDR1 and CDR2 sequences are LGHDT and YNNKEL (reference sequence). The CDR3 contains 16 residues. CDR3 protein: CASSRGRVPSRDEQFF.

CDR3 sequence: CASSSPSGGFNEQFF. This chain joins TRBV7-2 and TRBJ2-1; absent DNA, TCRdb's TRBD2 call cannot be checked. The germline V gene encodes CDR1 SGHTA and CDR2 FQGNSA. This CDR3 is built from 15 residues.

The J gene is TRBJ2-3, the V gene TRBV7-3; the D call of TRBD1 rests on TCRdb alone, since no DNA is present to check it. Germline assignment: CDR1 SGHTA and CDR2 FQGTGA. This CDR3 comprises 15 residues. CDR3 residues: CASSPGGYITDTQYF.

The chain recombines TRBV3-1 with TRBJ2-7. Germline CDR1 is LGHDT and CDR2 is YNNKEL (reference sequence). This CDR3 spans 13 amino acids. CDR3 in amino acids: CASSQDRSLEQYF.

This chain joins TRBV9 and TRBJ2-1. Germline CDR1 is SGDLS and CDR2 is YYNGEE. The length of the CDR3 is 17 residues. The CDR3 loop reads CASSVGIQGAPYDEQFF.

The chain employs TRBV6-2 or TRBV6-3 and TRBJ2-7; without DNA, the TCRdb call of TRBD1 cannot be checked. In germline, CDR1 is MNHEY, CDR2 SVGEGT. CDR3 size: 16 residues. The CDR3 reads CASSLSSDRILNEQYF.

The chain links TRBV4-2 to TRBJ1-5; checking the TCRdb D call of TRBD1 is not possible without DNA. The CDR3 sequence is 17 residues long. The germline gives CDR1 LGHNA, CDR2 YNFKEQ. The CDR3 loop reads CASSQDWGQGSNQPQHF.

The chain couples TRBV6-1 to TRBJ1-2; lacking DNA, the TRBD1 call made by TCRdb goes unchecked. The germline V gene encodes CDR1 MNHNS and CDR2 SASEGT. This CDR3 region has 14 residues. The CDR3 sequence: CASSRQDRGYGYTF.

V usage is TRBV12-3 or TRBV12-4 and J usage is TRBJ1-1. The CDR3 extends over 15 amino acids. CDR3 in amino acids: CASSPRGLANTEAFF.

The chain is built from TRBV18 and TRBJ1-2. The CDR3 loop spans 14 amino acids. Germline assignment: CDR1 KGHSH and CDR2 LQKENI. The CDR3 region is CASSPSGTNYGYTF.

The gene calls are TRBV6-2 or TRBV6-3 and TRBJ1-1; lacking DNA, the TRBD1 call made by TCRdb goes unchecked. The CDR3 runs 13 residues. Germline V CDR1 and CDR2: MNHEY, SVGEGT. The CDR3 spells CASSVEEGSRAFF.

The rearrangement joins TRBV13 to TRBJ2-3; TCRdb gives TRBD2 as the D gene, but with no DNA this cannot be confirmed. This CDR3 has 17 residues. Germline V CDR1 and CDR2: PRHDT, FYEKMQ (reference sequence). This CDR3 is CASSSWGGASGPDTQYF. The full variable domain, its missing parts supplied by reference TRBV13 and TRBJ2-3, is AAGVIQSPRHLIKEKRETATLKCYPIPRHDTVYWYQQGPGQDPQFLISFYEKMQSDKGSIPDRFSAQQFSDYHSELNMSSLELGDSALYFCASSSWGGASGPDTQYFGPGTRLTVL.

The V call is TRBV6-5, the J call TRBJ1-5. CDR1 and CDR2 from the germline V gene are MNHEY and SVGAGI. The CDR3 has 15 amino acids. CDR3 loop: CASSSPGLVNQPQHF.

The CDR3: CASSDSPGLTGELFF. V gene TRBV6-4 combines with J gene TRBJ2-2; TCRdb's D gene call, TRBD1, goes unchecked for lack of DNA. CDR3 length: 15 residues. CDR1 and CDR2 (germline): MRHNA, SNTAGT.

The chain joins TRBV6-7 to TRBJ1-1; TCRdb proposes TRBD1, but this gene call is untestable without DNA. TRBV6-7 is identified as an open reading frame with a role that is uncertain. The CDR3 is 21 amino acids. The CDR3 protein is CASSRTGTGGAERVMNTEAFF.

CDR3 in amino acids: CASTPTFLPYEQYF. The chain carries TRBV28 and TRBJ2-7; with no DNA, the TCRdb D assignment of TRBD1 cannot be verified. The CDR3 has 14 residues. The germline V gene encodes CDR1 MDHEN and CDR2 SYDVKM.

The CDR3 spells CASSSGPEDTIYF. V gene TRBV5-1 combines with J gene TRBJ1-3. Germline V gene sequence: CDR1 SGHRS, CDR2 YFSETQ. The length of the CDR3 is 13 residues.

The chain couples TRBV10-3 to TRBJ1-1. CDR1 is ENHRY, CDR2 SYGVKD, per germline. CDR3 length: 12 amino acids. CDR3 sequence reads: CAISDRRAEAFF.